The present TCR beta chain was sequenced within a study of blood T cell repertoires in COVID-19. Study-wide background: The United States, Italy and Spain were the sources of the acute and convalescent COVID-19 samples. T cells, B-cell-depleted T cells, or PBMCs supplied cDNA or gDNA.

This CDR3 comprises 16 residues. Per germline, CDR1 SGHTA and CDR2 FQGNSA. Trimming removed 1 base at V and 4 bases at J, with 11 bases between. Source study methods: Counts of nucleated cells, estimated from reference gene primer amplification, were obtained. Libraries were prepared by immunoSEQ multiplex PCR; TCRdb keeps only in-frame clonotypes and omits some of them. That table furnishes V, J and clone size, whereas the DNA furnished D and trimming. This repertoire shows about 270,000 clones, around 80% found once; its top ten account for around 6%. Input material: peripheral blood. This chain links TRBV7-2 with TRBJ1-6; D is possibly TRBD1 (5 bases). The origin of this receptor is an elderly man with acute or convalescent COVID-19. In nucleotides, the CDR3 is TGTGCCAGCAGCTTAGTAAGGACATTGTATAATTCACCCCTCCACTTT. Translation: CASSLVRTLYNSPLHF.